Below are 21 T cell receptor beta chains sequenced from a single sample in a study of vaccination and CD4 T cells after COVID-19. Oncomine TCR Beta short-read sequencing was applied to DNA from cultured CD4+ T cells. TCRdb ran MiXCR on the PCR reads and lists one entry per CDR3 protein. Of around 20,000 distinct CDR3 sequences in the sample, 53% were seen once. As to treatment: roughly 10-day PBMC culture with coronavirus spike peptide pools or control peptides (ViraFEST assay). No antigen has been assigned to these receptors. Source: CD4+ T cells from blood, cultured in vitro, taken before SARS-CoV-2 vaccination. All receptors come from a human donor who had recovered from COVID-19.

This clonotype was observed a few times. V is TRBV2 and J is TRBJ1-6; 8 bases agree with TRBD1. The CDR3 runs 15 residues. Unmatched junction bases numbered 10, after V lost 6 bases and J lost 9 bases. Germline CDR1 SNHLY, CDR2 FYNNEI. CDR3 amino acids: CASRGNQGASSPLHF. CDR3 sequence (DNA): TGTGCCAGCAGGGGAAACCAGGGGGCTAGTTCACCCCTCCACTTT.

The J gene is TRBJ2-7, the V gene TRBV20-1; 7 bases match TRBD2. The CDR3 spans 12 residues. Germline V CDR1 and CDR2: DFQATT, SNEGSKA (reference sequence). V gave up 5 bases and J gave up 6 bases; unmatched junction bases: 7. The CDR3, as DNA: TGCAGTGCTTCGCGGGAGTTTCGCGAGCAGTACTTC. Its translation: CSASREFREQYF.

This clonotype was recorded a few times. V and J are TRBV6-2 or TRBV6-3 and TRBJ1-2; 8 bases are shared with TRBD1. Germline CDR1 MNHEY, CDR2 SVGEGT. V dropped 4 bases and J dropped 4; count of bases not matched to a gene: 11. The CDR3 has 16 residues. The CDR3 loop reads CASSWRLTGEIYGYTF. In DNA form, the CDR3 reads TGTGCCAGCAGTTGGAGGCTGACAGGGGAAATCTATGGCTACACCTTC.

This sequence joins TRBV7-2 and TRBJ1-2, with unresolved D. The CDR3 covers 13 residues. The V and J ends lost 6 bases and 0 bases respectively, with 8 bases between them. Per germline, CDR1 SGHTA and CDR2 FQGNSA. The chain's CDR3 is CASRERANYGYTF. As DNA, the CDR3 is TGTGCCAGCAGAGAGAGAGCTAACTATGGCTACACCTTC.

The gene calls are TRBV20-1 and TRBJ1-1; 10 nucleotides match TRBD1. V shed 3 bases and J 6 bases; nucleotides not matched to a gene: 4. This CDR3 is 13 amino acids long. Germline V gene data show CDR1 as DFQATT and CDR2 as SNEGSKA (reference sequence). CDR3 region: CSASGTGAPEAFF. CDR3 nucleotide sequence: TGCAGTGCTAGCGGGACAGGGGCCCCTGAAGCTTTCTTT.

The chain employs TRBV20-1 and TRBJ2-7; TRBD2 agrees at 8 bases. V lost 5 bases to trimming and J lost 3 bases; unmatched junction nucleotides: 3. The CDR3 sequence is 12 residues long. The germline CDR1 and CDR2 sequences are DFQATT and SNEGSKA (reference sequence). The CDR3 is CSAPSGGYEQYF. CDR3 sequence (DNA): TGCAGTGCTCCCAGCGGGGGCTACGAGCAGTACTTC.

The chain links TRBV5-6 to TRBJ2-2, with D perhaps matching TRBD1 (5 bases). From germline, CDR1 is SGHDT and CDR2 YYEEEE. Trimming pared 6 bases from V and 4 bases from J, leaving 16 bases between. CDR3 size: 15 residues. CDR3 in amino acids: CASTLLDRSTGELFF. As DNA, the CDR3 is TGTGCCAGCACCTTATTAGACAGAAGCACCGGGGAGCTGTTTTTT.

The chain couples TRBV20-1 to TRBJ2-3, with D possibly being TRBD1 or TRBD2 (5 bases each). The CDR3 is made up of 14 amino acids. V shed 0 bases and J shed 6 bases, with 13 bases lying between them. Germline CDR1 and CDR2: DFQATT and SNEGSKA (reference sequence). CDR3 in amino acids: CSARDLPGTDTQYF. CDR3 coding DNA: TGCAGTGCTAGAGATTTACCAGGGACGGATACGCAGTATTTT.

The sample holds a few counts of this clonotype. J is TRBJ2-1 and V is TRBV19; 8 nucleotides line up with TRBD2. Germline V gene lookup returns CDR1 LNHDA and CDR2 SQIVND (reference sequence). This CDR3 is built from 14 residues. The trim removed 3 bases at V and 5 bases at J, leaving 3 bases unmatched. CDR3 coding DNA: TGTGCCAGTAGTATCGGGACTAGGCACAATGAGCAGTTCTTC. Translating gives CASSIGTRHNEQFF.

The J gene is TRBJ2-1, the V gene TRBV7-2, with D unclear. CDR1 is SGHTA, CDR2 FQGNSA, per germline. Trimming pared 0 bases from V and 4 bases from J, leaving 10 bases between. The CDR3 is 15 amino acids. CDR3 loop: CASSLARNAYNEQFF. CDR3 sequence (DNA): TGTGCCAGCAGCTTAGCGCGAAACGCGTACAATGAGCAGTTCTTC.

The chain joins TRBV7-2 to TRBJ2-1; 11 bases map to TRBD2. The CDR3 runs 16 residues. Germline assignment: CDR1 SGHTA and CDR2 FQGNSA. The trim removed 1 base at V and 7 bases at J, leaving 6 bases unmatched. Here the CDR3 reads CASSLGLAGGHNEQFF. The CDR3 bases are TGTGCCAGCAGCTTAGGGTTAGCGGGAGGGCATAATGAGCAGTTCTTC.

This sequence joins TRBV20-1 and TRBJ2-7; no clear D. Trimming pared 6 bases from V and 0 bases from J, leaving 9 bases between. The CDR3 consists of 12 residues. CDR1 DFQATT and CDR2 SNEGSKA come from the germline V gene (reference sequence). CDR3 nucleotide sequence: TGCAGTGCCAAAATTTCCTCCTACGAGCAGTACTTC. As protein: CSAKISSYEQYF.

J is TRBJ2-3 and V is TRBV5-4, with D tentatively TRBD2 (6 bases). This CDR3 spans 15 amino acids. Trimming took off 4 bases at V and 2 bases at J, with 14 bases between the two ends. The germline gives CDR1 SGHNT, CDR2 YYREEE (reference sequence). CDR3 nucleotides: TGTGCCAGCAGCATAGCGGCTACTCACACAGATACGCAGTATTTT. Translation gives CASSIAATHTDTQYF.

CDR3 residues: CASSERDRGSDTQYF. CDR3 nucleotides: TGTGCCAGCAGTGAAAGGGACAGGGGTTCAGATACGCAGTATTTT. V is TRBV2 and J is TRBJ2-3; 10 bases align to TRBD1. This CDR3 has 15 amino acids. Looked up from germline, CDR1 is SNHLY and CDR2 is FYNNEI. Trimming at V came to 2 bases and at J to 4 bases, leaving 3 bases not matched to a gene. Full variable domain (remainder filled in from reference TRBV2 and TRBJ2-3): EPEVTQTPSHQVTQMGQEVILRCVPISNHLYFYWYRQILGQKVEFLVSFYNNEISEKSEIFDDQFSVERPDGSNFTLKIRSTKLEDSAMYFCASSERDRGSDTQYFGPGTRLTVL.

The CDR3 sequence: CASSWTGLTDTQYF. The CDR3 region has the DNA TGTGCCAGCAGCTGGACAGGGCTTACAGATACGCAGTATTTT. The chain employs TRBV6-1 and TRBJ2-3; 8 bases match TRBD1. Germline V CDR1 and CDR2: MNHNS, SASEGT. This CDR3 comprises 14 residues. The V segment lost 6 bases and the J segment 3 bases; nucleotides outside the gene matches: 5.

CDR3 bases: TGTGCCAGCAGTGACGGGACTAGCGGGTACAATGAGCAGTTCTTC. Translated: CASSDGTSGYNEQFF. This chain links TRBV6-4 with TRBJ2-1; 12 bases fit TRBD2. The CDR3 length is 15 residues. V shed 2 bases, J shed 4 bases, and the junction held 0 bases outside the gene matches. The germline V gene encodes CDR1 MRHNA and CDR2 SNTAGT.

The CDR3 sequence is CASSLKQGDETQYF. CDR3 DNA: TGTGCCAGCAGCTTGAAGCAGGGGGATGAGACCCAGTACTTC. J is TRBJ2-5 and V is TRBV5-4, with 7 positions matching TRBD1. Germline values: CDR1 SGHNT, CDR2 YYREEE (reference sequence). Trimming removed 1 base from V and 5 bases from J; junction bases left unmatched: 5. CDR3 length: 14 residues.

J is TRBJ2-5 and V is TRBV30; TRBD2 aligns across 13 bases. Trimming cost V 5 bases and J 5 bases; bases outside gene matches: 11. This CDR3 region has 16 residues. The germline V gene encodes CDR1 GTSNPN and CDR2 SVGIG (reference sequence). Here the CDR3 DNA reads TGTGCCTGGTCGTCCGGACTAGCGGGGGAATGGGAGACCCAGTACTTC. This gives the protein CAWSSGLAGEWETQYF.

The chain employs TRBV20-1 and TRBJ2-1; a weak D match, TRBD2 (6 bases). The V end lost 6 bases, the J end lost 7 bases, and 16 bases lay between the germline ends. The CDR3 extends over 13 amino acids. Per germline, CDR1 DFQATT and CDR2 SNEGSKA (reference sequence). The CDR3 coding sequence is TGCAGTGCAGCCGGGACTTTAGGTAATGAGCAGTTCTTC. Translating gives CSAAGTLGNEQFF.

The chain is built from TRBV20-1 and TRBJ2-5; 11 nucleotides agree with TRBD2. Germline assignment: CDR1 DFQATT and CDR2 SNEGSKA (reference sequence). The CDR3 runs 15 residues. V lost 4 bases and J lost 7; bases outside the gene matches: 11. The CDR3 DNA sequence: TGCAGTGCTATGTTAGCGGGAGGGGGTAGGGGGACCCAGTACTTC. Translation gives CSAMLAGGGRGTQYF.

V is TRBV15 and J is TRBJ2-7, with 8 bases identical to TRBD2. This CDR3 region has 14 residues. The germline V gene has CDR1 LNHNV and CDR2 YYDKDF (reference sequence). J gave up 1 base and V 4 bases, and 3 bases lay outside the gene matches. The CDR3 loop reads CATSMKRGSYEQYF. The CDR3 coding sequence is TGTGCCACCAGCATGAAGCGGGGGTCCTACGAGCAGTACTTC.